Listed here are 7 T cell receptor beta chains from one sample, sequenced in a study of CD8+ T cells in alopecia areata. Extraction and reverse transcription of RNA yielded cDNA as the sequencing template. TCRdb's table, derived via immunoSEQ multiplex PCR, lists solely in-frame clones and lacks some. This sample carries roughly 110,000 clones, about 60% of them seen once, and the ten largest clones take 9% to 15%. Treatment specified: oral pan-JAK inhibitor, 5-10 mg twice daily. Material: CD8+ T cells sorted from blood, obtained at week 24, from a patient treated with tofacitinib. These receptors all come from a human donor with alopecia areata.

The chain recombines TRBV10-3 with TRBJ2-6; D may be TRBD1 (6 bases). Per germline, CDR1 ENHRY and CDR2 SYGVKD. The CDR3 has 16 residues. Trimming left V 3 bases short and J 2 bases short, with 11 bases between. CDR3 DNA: TGTGCCATCAGTGAAGGGGGAAGAGCTGGGGCCAACGTCCTGACTTTC. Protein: CAISEGGRAGANVLTF.

The CDR3 DNA reads TGCAGCGTACTAGGGACAGGGATTATCGACTATGGCTACACCTTC. This gives the protein CSVLGTGIIDYGYTF. This chain joins TRBV29-1 and TRBJ1-2; 9 bases align to TRBD1. V gave up 6 bases and J gave up 3 bases; unmatched junction bases: 11. The CDR3 has 15 amino acids. CDR1 and CDR2 (germline): SQVTM, ANQGSEA. Based on the CDR3 plus reference TRBV29-1 and TRBJ1-2, the full variable domain is SAVISQKPSRDICQRGTSLTIQCQVDSQVTMMFWYRQQPGQSLTLIATANQGSEATYESGFVIDKFPISRPNLTFSTLTVSNMSPEDSSIYLCSVLGTGIIDYGYTFGSGTRLTVV.

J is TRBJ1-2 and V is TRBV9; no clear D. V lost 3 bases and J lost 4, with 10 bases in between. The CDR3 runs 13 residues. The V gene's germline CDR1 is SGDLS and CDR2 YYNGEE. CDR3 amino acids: CASSAGGSYGYTF. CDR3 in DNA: TGTGCCAGCAGCGCCGGCGGGAGCTATGGCTACACCTTC.

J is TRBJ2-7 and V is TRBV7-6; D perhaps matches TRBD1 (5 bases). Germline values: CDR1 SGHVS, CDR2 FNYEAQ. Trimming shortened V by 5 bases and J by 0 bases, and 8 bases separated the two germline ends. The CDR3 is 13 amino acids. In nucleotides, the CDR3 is TGTGCCAGCAGCCCAGGACACTCCTACGAGCAGTACTTC. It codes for CASSPGHSYEQYF.

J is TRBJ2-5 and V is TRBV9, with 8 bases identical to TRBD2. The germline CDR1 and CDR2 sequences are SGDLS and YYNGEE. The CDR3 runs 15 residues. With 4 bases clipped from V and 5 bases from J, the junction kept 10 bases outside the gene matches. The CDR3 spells CASSPLRGGRETQYF. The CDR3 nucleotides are TGTGCCAGCAGCCCCCTACGGGGGGGCCGGGAGACCCAGTACTTC.

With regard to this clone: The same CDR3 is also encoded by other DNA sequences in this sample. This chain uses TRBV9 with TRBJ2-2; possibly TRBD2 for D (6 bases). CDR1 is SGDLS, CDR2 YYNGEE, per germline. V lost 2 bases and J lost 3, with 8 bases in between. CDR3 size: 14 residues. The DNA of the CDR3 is TGTGCCAGCAGCGTGGGGGGAGACACCGGGGAGCTGTTTTTT. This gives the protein CASSVGGDTGELFF. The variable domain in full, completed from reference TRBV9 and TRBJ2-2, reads DSGVTQTPKHLITATGQRVTLRCSPRSGDLSVYWYQQSLDQGLQFLIQYYNGEERAKGNILERFSAQQFPDLHSELNLSSLELGDSALYFCASSVGGDTGELFFGEGSRLTVL.

Here the CDR3 reads CASSEANPGYEQYF. CDR3 sequence (DNA): TGTGCCAGCAGTGAAGCGAACCCTGGGTACGAGCAGTACTTC. The genes are TRBV6-1 and TRBJ2-7; no reliable D call. The V gene lost 0 bases and the J gene lost 4 bases, with 10 bases spanning the gap. Looked up from germline, CDR1 is MNHNS and CDR2 is SASEGT. The CDR3 has 14 residues.